Each of the 3 T cell receptor beta chains below was sequenced from the same sample in a study of blood T cell repertoires in COVID-19. Sequenced by immunoSEQ multiplex PCR; TCRdb stores in-frame clones only, minus some. Of 540,000 or so clones in the sample, around nine tenths were seen once. What was sequenced was peripheral blood. The receptors come from a woman aged 45-65 years with COVID-19, enrolled during active disease.

In its sample, this clone was seen once. V usage is TRBV5-1 and J usage is TRBJ1-6, with D possibly being TRBD1 (6 bases). Trimming removed 0 bases from V and 7 bases from J, with 11 bases in between. This CDR3 comprises 15 residues. From germline, CDR1 is SGHRS and CDR2 YFSETQ. The DNA of the CDR3 is TGCGCCAGCAGCTTGGTCGCGCAGGGGAATTCACCCCTCCACTTT. It is translated as CASSLVAQGNSPLHF.

The chain combines TRBV5-1 with TRBJ2-4; TRBD2 agrees at 8 bases. This CDR3 spans 15 amino acids. Germline CDR1 and CDR2: SGHRS and YFSETQ. V was clipped by 10 bases and J by 8 bases; unmatched bases: 17. CDR3 DNA sequence: TGCGCCTCCAGGCCCACGGGGGGGCTTAGGGACATTCAGTACTTC. This gives the protein CASRPTGGLRDIQYF.

The J gene is TRBJ1-1, the V gene TRBV12-3 or TRBV12-4; D is possibly TRBD1 (5 bases). The CDR3 contains 11 residues. V lost 4 bases to trimming and J lost 7 bases, with 7 bases between them. The CDR3 region has the DNA TGTGCCAGCAGTTCAGGGTTTGAAGCTTTCTTT. This codes for CASSSGFEAFF.